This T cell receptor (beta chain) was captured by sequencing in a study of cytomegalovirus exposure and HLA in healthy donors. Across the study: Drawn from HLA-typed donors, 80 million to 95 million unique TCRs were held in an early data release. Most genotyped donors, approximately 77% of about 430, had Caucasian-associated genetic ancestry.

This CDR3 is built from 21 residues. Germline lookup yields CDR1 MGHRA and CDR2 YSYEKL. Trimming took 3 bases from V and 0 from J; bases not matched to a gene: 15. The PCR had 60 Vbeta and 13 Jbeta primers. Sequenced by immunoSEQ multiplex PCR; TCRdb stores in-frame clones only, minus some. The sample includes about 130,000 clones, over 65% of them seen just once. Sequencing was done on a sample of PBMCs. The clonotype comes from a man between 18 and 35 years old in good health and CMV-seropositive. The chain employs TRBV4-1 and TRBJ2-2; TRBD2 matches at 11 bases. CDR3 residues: CASSHPAGLADMRANTGELFF. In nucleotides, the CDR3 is TGCGCCAGCAGCCACCCCGCGGGACTAGCGGATATGCGCGCGAACACCGGGGAGCTGTTTTTT.